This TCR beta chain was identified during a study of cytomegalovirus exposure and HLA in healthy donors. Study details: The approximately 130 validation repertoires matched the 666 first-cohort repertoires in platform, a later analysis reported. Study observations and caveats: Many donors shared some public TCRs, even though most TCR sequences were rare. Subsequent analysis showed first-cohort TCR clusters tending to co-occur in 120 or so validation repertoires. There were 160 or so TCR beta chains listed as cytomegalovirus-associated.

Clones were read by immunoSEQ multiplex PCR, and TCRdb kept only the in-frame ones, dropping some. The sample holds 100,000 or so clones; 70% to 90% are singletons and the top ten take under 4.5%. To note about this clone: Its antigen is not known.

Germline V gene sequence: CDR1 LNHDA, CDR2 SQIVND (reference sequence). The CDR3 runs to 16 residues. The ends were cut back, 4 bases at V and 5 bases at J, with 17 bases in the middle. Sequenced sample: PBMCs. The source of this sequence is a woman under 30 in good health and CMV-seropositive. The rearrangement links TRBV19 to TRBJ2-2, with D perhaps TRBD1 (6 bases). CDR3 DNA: TGTGCCAGTAGTAGCCCAGGCAGGGGCGCGACCGGGGAGCTGTTTTTT. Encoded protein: CASSSPGRGATGELFF.